Detailed here is one TCR beta chain. This specimen comes from a study of shared clonotypes between healthy human individuals. The CDR3 contains 16 residues. V lost 5 bases, J lost 10 bases, and 8 bases stayed unmatched. The germline V gene encodes CDR1 SEHNR and CDR2 FQNEAQ (reference sequence). Sequencing used immunoSEQ multiplex PCR; TCRdb keeps in-frame clones, though not all of them. Among approximately 740,000 clones listed, 85% to 95% were seen once. CD45RO negativity and positive selection for CCR7 defined naive CD8 cells, a population that excluded terminally differentiated effector memory CD45RA+ cells. Every donor, a Caucasian adult, lived in Nashville, Tennessee.

The TCR was taken from a man younger than 45 in good health. What was sequenced was naive CD8+ T cells sorted from blood. The rearrangement joins TRBV7-9 to TRBJ2-1, with 16 bases identical to TRBD2. Here the CDR3 DNA reads TGTGCCAGCAGCCCCACGGGACTAGCGGGAGGGCGGGAGCAGTTCTTC. Translation gives CASSPTGLAGGREQFF.